This passage covers 14 T cell receptor beta chains from one sample sequenced in a study of blood T cell repertoires in COVID-19. Assay: immunoSEQ multiplex PCR; the TCRdb copy retains only in-frame clones and omits some. Found here are 150,000 to 190,000 clones, roughly 85% of them singletons; the top ten hold around 8.1%. The sequenced sample consisted of peripheral blood. These receptors were collected from a woman in her sixties with COVID-19, enrolled during active disease.

This chain uses TRBV6-5 with TRBJ1-3; 7 positions agree with TRBD1. CDR3 length equals 15 residues. CDR1 is MNHEY, CDR2 SVGAGI, per germline. The trim removed 7 bases at V and 0 bases at J, leaving 6 bases unmatched. CDR3 protein: CASISGQYSGNTIYF. The DNA for the CDR3 is TGTGCCAGCATTTCGGGACAGTACTCTGGAAACACCATATATTTT.

This chain links TRBV6-5 with TRBJ1-2, with D hard to call. Germline V lookup: CDR1 MNHEY, CDR2 SVGAGI. The CDR3 extends over 14 amino acids. V lost 6 bases and J 6 bases, leaving 17 bases between the germline ends. CDR3 protein: CASRSYSPTHGYTF. The CDR3 region has the DNA TGTGCCAGCAGGTCTTACAGCCCCACCCATGGCTACACCTTC.

The chain carries TRBV12-3 or TRBV12-4 and TRBJ1-6; a weak D match, TRBD1 (6 bases). This CDR3 contains 12 residues. The CDR3 protein is CASAGANSPLHF. The CDR3 DNA reads as TGTGCGAGCGCAGGGGCTAATTCACCCCTCCACTTT.

V is TRBV5-5 and J is TRBJ1-2; D may be TRBD1 (5 bases). The germline V gene encodes CDR1 SGHKS and CDR2 YYEKEE (reference sequence). V lost 4 bases, J lost 6 bases, and 16 bases lay in between. The CDR3 has 14 residues. CDR3 loop: CASSGAGSRDGYTF. CDR3 sequence (DNA): TGTGCCAGCAGCGGGGCCGGGAGCAGGGATGGCTACACCTTC.

The V gene is TRBV29-1, the J gene TRBJ1-2, with 8 bases aligning to TRBD1. The CDR3 extends over 15 amino acids. With V trimmed by 3 bases and J by 4 bases, 10 bases remained unmatched. Germline assignment: CDR1 SQVTM and CDR2 ANQGSEA. This chain's CDR3 is CSVEPGTGKSYGYTF. Written as DNA, the CDR3 is TGCAGCGTTGAGCCCGGGACAGGTAAATCCTATGGCTACACCTTC.

The chain links TRBV6-5 to TRBJ1-2; D is ambiguous. Trimming removed 6 bases at V and 8 bases at J, with 10 bases between. This CDR3 contains 11 residues. Looked up from germline, CDR1 is MNHEY and CDR2 is SVGAGI. CDR3 DNA: TGTGCCAGCAGGGGCGTAGAGGGCTACACCTTC. Its protein is CASRGVEGYTF.

Only one count was recorded for this clone. The rearrangement links TRBV30 to TRBJ1-6; D unresolved. The length of the CDR3 is 13 residues. Germline values: CDR1 GTSNPN, CDR2 SVGIG (reference sequence). V was clipped by 4 bases and J by 3 bases, with 7 bases between them. The CDR3: CAWTFYYNSPLHF. CDR3 DNA sequence: TGTGCCTGGACCTTCTACTATAATTCACCCCTCCACTTT.

This clone was recorded only once. The chain joins TRBV15 to TRBJ2-7; tentatively, D is TRBD1 (6 bases). The germline CDR1 and CDR2 sequences are LNHNV and YYDKDF (reference sequence). This CDR3 has 13 amino acids. Trimming removed 2 bases at V and 4 bases at J, with 9 bases between. CDR3 protein: CATSRPDRYEQYF. CDR3 DNA: TGTGCCACCAGCAGACCGGACAGATACGAGCAGTACTTC.

This clone was detected only once. The rearrangement uses TRBV10-3 and TRBJ2-3; the match to TRBD1 covers 7 bases. The CDR3 sequence is 15 residues long. Germline V gene lookup returns CDR1 ENHRY and CDR2 SYGVKD. V lost 4 bases to trimming and J lost 0 bases; unmatched junction nucleotides: 4. Here the CDR3 reads CAISGTGSSTDTQYF. The CDR3 bases are TGTGCCATCAGTGGGACAGGATCTAGCACAGATACGCAGTATTTT.

The gene calls are TRBV18 and TRBJ1-1; the match to TRBD1 covers 12 bases. The CDR3 runs to 18 residues. Trimming cost V 2 bases and J 0 bases; bases outside gene matches: 7. From germline, CDR1 is KGHSH and CDR2 LQKENI. The CDR3 nucleotides are TGTGCCAGCTCACCATCGGGACAGGGGGCCGTGATGAACACTGAAGCTTTCTTT. This encodes CASSPSGQGAVMNTEAFF.

The chain combines TRBV5-4 with TRBJ1-3; 9 bases match TRBD1. The CDR3 extends over 15 amino acids. The germline V gene has CDR1 SGHNT and CDR2 YYREEE (reference sequence). The V and J ends lost 4 bases and 3 bases, in that order; junction bases with no gene match: 5. DNA for the CDR3: TGTGCCAGCAGCCTTGGACAGGGGAATGGAAACACCATATATTTT. This sequence encodes CASSLGQGNGNTIYF.

This chain connects TRBV7-9 to TRBJ1-2; 9 positions agree with TRBD1. After removal of 5 bases from V and 7 bases from J, the junction contained 8 bases not matched to a gene. The germline CDR1 and CDR2 sequences are SEHNR and FQNEAQ (reference sequence). The CDR3 loop spans 14 amino acids. CDR3 protein: CASSLIGTGFGYTF. The CDR3 DNA sequence: TGTGCCAGCAGCCTTATTGGGACAGGGTTTGGCTACACCTTC.

This clone showed up just once. The rearrangement links TRBV11-3 to TRBJ2-1, with TRBD2 matching over 10 bases. V lost 5 bases to trimming and J lost 4 bases; unmatched junction nucleotides: 8. The germline CDR1 and CDR2 sequences are SGHNT and YENEEA. The CDR3 length is 16 residues. The CDR3 is CASSRRERGGYNEQFF. CDR3 bases: TGTGCCAGCAGCCGCAGAGAGCGGGGGGGGTACAATGAGCAGTTCTTC.

V gene TRBV19 combines with J gene TRBJ1-1, with TRBD1 as a possible D gene (6 bases). Trimming cost V 1 base and J 2 bases, with 14 bases left between them. Germline CDR1 and CDR2: LNHDA and SQIVND (reference sequence). This CDR3 has 16 amino acids. The CDR3 spells CASSIGRGAINTEAFF. CDR3 nucleotides: TGTGCCAGTAGTATAGGCAGGGGCGCCATTAACACTGAAGCTTTCTTT.